These T cell receptor beta chains were read from a single sample in a study of blood T cell repertoires in COVID-19. TCRdb's table, derived via immunoSEQ multiplex PCR, lists solely in-frame clones and lacks some. The data show roughly 500,000 clones, approximately 85% seen once. Sequencing was performed on peripheral blood. Receptor source: a human donor in a cohort sampled during active COVID-19. Each CDR3 is given with its conserved first and last residue. Each record gives: J gene, V gene, clone size, D gene, CDR3 DNA, CDR3 protein. A D gene is named only where the DNA matches it firmly. Size is omitted from some rows. Given values are once, few, many or a class for expanded clones.

TRBJ1-2 TRBV30 NA TRBD1 TGTGCCTGGAAGACAGGGGAACTTTATGGCTACACCTTC CAWKTGELYGYTF
TRBJ1-5 TRBV5-5 NA TRBD1 TGTGCCAGCAGCGCTACGGGGACAGGGACCGGGGTCAATCAGCCCCAGCATTTT CASSATGTGTGVNQPQHF
TRBJ1-3 TRBV7-3 NA NA TGTGCCAGCAGCCTTTGGGCGGGGACTGGAAACACCATATATTTT CASSLWAGTGNTIYF
TRBJ2-4 TRBV2 NA NA TGTGCCAGCCTCCTAGCTGCACTAGCCAAAAACATTCAGTACTTC CASLLAALAKNIQYF
TRBJ2-7 TRBV5-1 NA NA TGCGCCAGCAGCGCACCGGACAGACCCTACGAGCAGTACTTC CASSAPDRPYEQYF
TRBJ2-5 TRBV18 few TRBD2 TGTGCCAGCTCACCCCAGACTAGCTATGGAGAGACCCAGTACTTC CASSPQTSYGETQYF
TRBJ2-3 TRBV11-2 NA TRBD2 TGTGCCAGCAGCTTCCTAGCGGAGCCCACAGATACGCAGTATTTT CASSFLAEPTDTQYF
TRBJ1-2 TRBV30 few TRBD1 TGTGCCTGGAGTCTTCCCGAGACAGGGTCTGGCTACACCTTC CAWSLPETGSGYTF
TRBJ2-5 TRBV6-2/TRBV6-3 NA TRBD2 TGTGCCAGCAGCATCGGGGGGAGTAGCGGAGAGACCCAGTACTTC CASSIGGSSGETQYF
TRBJ2-7 TRBV7-2 NA NA TGTGCCAGCAGTCATAACCCCTATAGCGCGATGGGCTCCTACGAGCAGTACTTC CASSHNPYSAMGSYEQYF
TRBJ1-1 TRBV30 NA NA TGTGCCTGGAGTCGTGGAGGGGTTATGAACACTGAAGCTTTCTTT CAWSRGGVMNTEAFF
TRBJ2-7 TRBV9 NA NA TGTGCCAGCAGCGGGGGGACAAAGGGCGAGCAGTACTTC CASSGGTKGEQYF
TRBJ1-2 TRBV29-1 NA TRBD1 TGCAGCGTTGAGCTTGACAGGGGGCGCGGCTACACCTTC CSVELDRGRGYTF
TRBJ2-3 TRBV5-4 NA TRBD2 TGTGCCAGCAGCCCTGCGGGGGGCGGGGTGGATACGCAGTATTTT CASSPAGGGVDTQYF
TRBJ2-1 TRBV19 NA TRBD2 TGTGCCAGTAGTCCCGGGACTAGCGGTTACTCCTACAATGAGCAGTTCTTC CASSPGTSGYSYNEQFF